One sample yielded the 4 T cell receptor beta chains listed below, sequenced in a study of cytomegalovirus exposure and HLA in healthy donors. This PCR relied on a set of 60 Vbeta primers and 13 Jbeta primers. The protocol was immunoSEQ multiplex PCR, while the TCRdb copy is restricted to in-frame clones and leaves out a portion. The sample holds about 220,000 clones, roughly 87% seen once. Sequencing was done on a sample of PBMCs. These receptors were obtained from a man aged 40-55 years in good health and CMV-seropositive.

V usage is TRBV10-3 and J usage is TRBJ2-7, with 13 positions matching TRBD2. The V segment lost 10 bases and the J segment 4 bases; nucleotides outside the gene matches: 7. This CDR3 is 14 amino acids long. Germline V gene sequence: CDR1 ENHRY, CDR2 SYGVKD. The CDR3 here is CATQRTSGSYEQYV. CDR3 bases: TGTGCCACCCAGAGGACTAGCGGGAGTTACGAGCAGTACGTC.

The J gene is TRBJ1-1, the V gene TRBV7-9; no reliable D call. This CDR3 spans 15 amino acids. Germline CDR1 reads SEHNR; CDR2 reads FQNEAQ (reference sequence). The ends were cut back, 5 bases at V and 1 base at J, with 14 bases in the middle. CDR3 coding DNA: TGTGCCAGCAGCCCGACCGGAACGGGGAACACTGAAGCTTTCTTT. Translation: CASSPTGTGNTEAFF.

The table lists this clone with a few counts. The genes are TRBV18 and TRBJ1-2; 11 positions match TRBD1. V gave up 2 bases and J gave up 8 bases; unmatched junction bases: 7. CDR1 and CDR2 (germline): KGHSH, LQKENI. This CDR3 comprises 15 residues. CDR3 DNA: TGTGCCAGCTCACCAACCGGACAGGGGGCGATGGGCTACACCTTC. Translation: CASSPTGQGAMGYTF.

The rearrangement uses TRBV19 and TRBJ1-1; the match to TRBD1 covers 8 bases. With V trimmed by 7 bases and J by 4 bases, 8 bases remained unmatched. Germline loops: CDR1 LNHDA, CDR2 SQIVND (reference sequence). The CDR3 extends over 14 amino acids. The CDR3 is CASKFQGARTEAFF. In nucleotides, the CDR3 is TGTGCCAGTAAGTTCCAGGGGGCGCGCACTGAAGCTTTCTTT.